This paragraph covers one T cell receptor beta chain sequence. Its antigen is currently unknown. Patients were excluded for autoimmune disease history or systemic immunosuppression. Drawing of blood for sampling happened at baseline, at cycle 4 day 1, and at cycle 7 day 1. Using immunoSEQ multiplex PCR, the repertoire was profiled, and TCRdb retains in-frame clones only, with some absent. The data contain roughly 80,000 clones, about 86% of them singletons. This record comes from a study of OX40 agonist ivuxolimab in advanced cancers. Study-level points and caveats: Partly responding patients at 0.1-3.0 mg/kg showed some of the smallest clonal expansion. In general, CD8+ T cells held more expanded clones than CD4+ did, on average.

Germline CDR1 reads MGHRA; CDR2 reads YSYEKL. The CDR3 consists of 14 residues. V was pared by 4 bases and J by 3 bases, with 5 bases of the junction left unmatched. This clonotype originated in an adult with an advanced solid tumor such as melanoma, head and neck, liver or kidney cancer. The rearrangement uses TRBV4-1 and TRBJ2-7, with TRBD1 matching 8 bases. The sample was CD4+ or CD8+ T cells sorted from blood, taken in a trial of the OX40 agonist ivuxolimab. CDR3 protein: CASSPQGANYEQYF. For the CDR3, the DNA is TGCGCCAGCAGCCCGCAGGGGGCAAACTACGAGCAGTACTTC.